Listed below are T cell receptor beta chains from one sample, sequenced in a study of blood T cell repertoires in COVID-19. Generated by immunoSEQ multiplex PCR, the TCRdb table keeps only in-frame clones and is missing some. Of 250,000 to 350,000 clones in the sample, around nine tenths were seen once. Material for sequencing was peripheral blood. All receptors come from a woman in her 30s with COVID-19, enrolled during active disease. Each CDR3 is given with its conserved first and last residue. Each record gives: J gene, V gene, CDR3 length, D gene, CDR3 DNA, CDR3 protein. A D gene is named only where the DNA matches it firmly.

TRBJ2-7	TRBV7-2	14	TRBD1	TGTGCCAGCAGCTTAGCTCAGGGGGCATGGGAGCAGTACTTC	CASSLAQGAWEQYF
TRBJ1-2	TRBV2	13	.	TGTGCCAGCACCGCGCAGGGCCGGAATGGCTACACCTTC	CASTAQGRNGYTF
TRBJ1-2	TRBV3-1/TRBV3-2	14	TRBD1	TGTGCCAGCAGCCATCGGGACAGGGTTTGGGGCTACACCTTC	CASSHRDRVWGYTF
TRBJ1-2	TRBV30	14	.	TGTGCCTGGAGTAGATCGGCGGCTAACTATGGCTACACCTTC	CAWSRSAANYGYTF
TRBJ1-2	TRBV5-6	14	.	TGTGCCAGCAGCTTGGTAACAGCCGCCTATGGCTACACCTTC	CASSLVTAAYGYTF
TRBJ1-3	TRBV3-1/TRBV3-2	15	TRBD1	TGTGCCAGCAGCGCGGGACAGGTCTCTGGAAACACCATATATTTT	CASSAGQVSGNTIYF
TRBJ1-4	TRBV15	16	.	TGTGCCACCAGCAGAGACCGGGGAGCGGCTAATGAAAAACTGTTTTTT	CATSRDRGAANEKLFF
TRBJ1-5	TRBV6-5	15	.	TGTGCCAGCAGTCCCTTCGCGGGGCTCGGCCAGCCCCAGCATTTT	CASSPFAGLGQPQHF
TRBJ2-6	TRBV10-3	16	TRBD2	TGTGCCATTGCCCACGTCGGGGGGTCCGGGGCCAACGTCCTGACTTTC	CAIAHVGGSGANVLTF
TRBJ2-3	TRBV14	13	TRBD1	TGTGCCAGCAGCCAACGGGACAGGGCTTCCCCCTATTTT	CASSQRDRASPYF